Described below is a single T cell receptor beta chain sequence and its context. Clones were sequenced by immunoSEQ multiplex PCR, and TCRdb holds only the in-frame ones, with some missing. This table holds some 100,000 clones, roughly 93% found once. These data are taken from a study of siplizumab effects on memory and regulatory T cells. Material: non-Treg CD4+ T cells sorted from blood. This TCR was sampled from a human donor in good health.

The CDR3 is CASSLGPPGHHSGANVLTF. CDR3 in DNA: TGTGCCAGCAGCTTAGGGCCCCCGGGACACCACTCTGGGGCCAACGTCCTGACTTTC. This sequence joins TRBV11-2 and TRBJ2-6; D may be TRBD1 (6 bases). Germline assignment: CDR1 SGHAT and CDR2 FQNNGV. The CDR3 consists of 19 residues. Trimming pared 1 base from V and 0 bases from J, leaving 16 bases between.